The rows below give T cell receptor beta chains drawn from one sample of a study of blood T cell repertoires in COVID-19. Sequencing was performed with immunoSEQ multiplex PCR; in TCRdb, only in-frame clones are kept and a portion is missing. Of approximately 300,000 clones in the sample, over 75% were seen once. Sequencing used peripheral blood. The receptors derive from a woman between 25 and 40 years old with COVID-19, enrolled during active disease. Each CDR3 is given with its conserved first and last residue. Fields, in order: clone size, J gene, CDR3 length, V gene, CDR3 protein. Clone size is not always given. Where it is, it says once, few, many or a class for expanded clones.

clone size: NA; J gene: TRBJ2-3; CDR3 length: 14; V gene: TRBV7-2; CDR3 protein: CASSLRWGADTQYF
clone size: NA; J gene: TRBJ1-1; CDR3 length: 13; V gene: TRBV2; CDR3 protein: CASSAGAWTEAFF
clone size: NA; J gene: TRBJ1-2; CDR3 length: 12; V gene: TRBV29-1; CDR3 protein: CSVEGQNYGYTF
clone size: NA; J gene: TRBJ1-5; CDR3 length: 12; V gene: TRBV19; CDR3 protein: CASTAGIQPQHF
clone size: NA; J gene: TRBJ2-5; CDR3 length: 13; V gene: TRBV27; CDR3 protein: CASSLLAEETQYF
clone size: NA; J gene: TRBJ2-1; CDR3 length: 13; V gene: TRBV7-3; CDR3 protein: CASSSRDRGLLFF
clone size: NA; J gene: TRBJ1-2; CDR3 length: 14; V gene: TRBV28; CDR3 protein: CASSFEGVNYGYTF
clone size: NA; J gene: TRBJ1-1; CDR3 length: 13; V gene: TRBV2; CDR3 protein: CASKAGVVTEAFF
clone size: NA; J gene: TRBJ2-3; CDR3 length: 18; V gene: TRBV9; CDR3 protein: CASSLQLGQTLPADTQYF
clone size: once; J gene: TRBJ2-2; CDR3 length: 16; V gene: TRBV5-1; CDR3 protein: CASSPGLPLNTGELFF
clone size: NA; J gene: TRBJ1-4; CDR3 length: 13; V gene: TRBV19; CDR3 protein: CATTDSPNEKLFF
clone size: NA; J gene: TRBJ2-7; CDR3 length: 13; V gene: TRBV7-9; CDR3 protein: CASSLETSAKQYF
clone size: once; J gene: TRBJ1-1; CDR3 length: 18; V gene: TRBV21-1; CDR3 protein: CASSVSSGTDELDTEAFF
clone size: NA; J gene: TRBJ2-7; CDR3 length: 14; V gene: TRBV29-1; CDR3 protein: CSVEEDSSSYEQYF
clone size: NA; J gene: TRBJ2-3; CDR3 length: 15; V gene: TRBV27; CDR3 protein: CASSPPGQGARTQYF
clone size: NA; J gene: TRBJ2-1; CDR3 length: 17; V gene: TRBV19; CDR3 protein: CASSISPSGRGTYEQFF
clone size: NA; J gene: TRBJ2-2; CDR3 length: 16; V gene: TRBV27; CDR3 protein: CASSGTTGGSTGELFF
clone size: NA; J gene: TRBJ2-1; CDR3 length: 15; V gene: TRBV30; CDR3 protein: CAWSVRGQIPNEQFF
clone size: NA; J gene: TRBJ1-6; CDR3 length: 13; V gene: TRBV6-5; CDR3 protein: CASSRGESSPLHF
clone size: NA; J gene: TRBJ2-1; CDR3 length: 16; V gene: TRBV21-1; CDR3 protein: CASSKITTSGSNEQFF
clone size: NA; J gene: TRBJ1-1; CDR3 length: 10; V gene: TRBV2; CDR3 protein: CASSGQGPFF
clone size: NA; J gene: TRBJ2-1; CDR3 length: 15; V gene: TRBV5-1; CDR3 protein: CASSFPLAGNNEQFF
clone size: NA; J gene: TRBJ2-6; CDR3 length: 13; V gene: TRBV6-5; CDR3 protein: CASKQGGANVLTF
clone size: NA; J gene: TRBJ1-2; CDR3 length: 16; V gene: TRBV7-9; CDR3 protein: CASSRNPGGGVKGYTF
clone size: NA; J gene: TRBJ2-2; CDR3 length: 16; V gene: TRBV30; CDR3 protein: CAWRTPGQTNTGELFF
clone size: NA; J gene: TRBJ2-1; CDR3 length: 15; V gene: TRBV24-1; CDR3 protein: CATSDWTSGSNEQFF
clone size: NA; J gene: TRBJ1-2; CDR3 length: 15; V gene: TRBV30; CDR3 protein: CAWSPPDRAGFGYTF
clone size: NA; J gene: TRBJ1-6; CDR3 length: 14; V gene: TRBV19; CDR3 protein: CASTTGGLNSPLHF
clone size: NA; J gene: TRBJ2-1; CDR3 length: 17; V gene: TRBV11-2; CDR3 protein: CASSPPRTGLVYNEQFF
clone size: NA; J gene: TRBJ1-1; CDR3 length: 13; V gene: TRBV12-3/TRBV12-4; CDR3 protein: CASSPTGQLEAFF
clone size: NA; J gene: TRBJ2-1; CDR3 length: 15; V gene: TRBV19; CDR3 protein: CASTLLASSYNEQFF
clone size: few; J gene: TRBJ2-1; CDR3 length: 15; V gene: TRBV6-4; CDR3 protein: CASSRSEFAYNEQFF
clone size: NA; J gene: TRBJ1-5; CDR3 length: 14; V gene: TRBV28; CDR3 protein: CASIWGTGNQPQHF
clone size: NA; J gene: TRBJ1-3; CDR3 length: 16; V gene: TRBV11-2; CDR3 protein: CASSLGTGYLGNTIYF
clone size: NA; J gene: TRBJ2-7; CDR3 length: 13; V gene: TRBV2; CDR3 protein: CASSTAGGREQYF
clone size: NA; J gene: TRBJ1-2; CDR3 length: 15; V gene: TRBV7-9; CDR3 protein: CASSLLGTTNYGYTF
clone size: NA; J gene: TRBJ2-1; CDR3 length: 14; V gene: TRBV29-1; CDR3 protein: CSVWTGFNLGEQFF
clone size: NA; J gene: TRBJ1-2; CDR3 length: 13; V gene: TRBV19; CDR3 protein: CASSGLAGYGYTF
clone size: few; J gene: TRBJ2-5; CDR3 length: 16; V gene: TRBV14; CDR3 protein: CASSQGLASGRETQYF
clone size: few; J gene: TRBJ1-6; CDR3 length: 14; V gene: TRBV18; CDR3 protein: CASRAGTQNSPLHF
clone size: NA; J gene: TRBJ2-2; CDR3 length: 17; V gene: TRBV14; CDR3 protein: CASSHFFVLWSTGELFF
clone size: NA; J gene: TRBJ2-2; CDR3 length: 17; V gene: TRBV28; CDR3 protein: CASSLSTSGTRAGELFF
clone size: NA; J gene: TRBJ2-1; CDR3 length: 14; V gene: TRBV3-1/TRBV3-2; CDR3 protein: CASRPPGLPGEQFF
clone size: NA; J gene: TRBJ2-3; CDR3 length: 16; V gene: TRBV10-2; CDR3 protein: CASSELGDSYTDTQYF
clone size: NA; J gene: TRBJ1-2; CDR3 length: 13; V gene: TRBV10-3; CDR3 protein: CAISKTGDYGYTF
clone size: once; J gene: TRBJ1-5; CDR3 length: 16; V gene: TRBV19; CDR3 protein: CASSPSGQGDNQPQHF
clone size: once; J gene: TRBJ1-4; CDR3 length: 13; V gene: TRBV18; CDR3 protein: CASSPVGAEKLFF